The 3 T cell receptor beta chains given below trace back to one sample, sequenced in a study of T cells after yellow fever vaccination. TCRdb itself ran the 5' RACE reads through MiXCR, one entry per CDR3 protein. The profile shows some 350,000 distinct CDR3 sequences, 8.7% of them singletons. This specimen consisted of PBMCs, obtained on the day of the first yellow fever vaccination. The source is a man aged 18 to 30 who received the YFV17D yellow fever vaccine.

The V call is TRBV3-1, the J call TRBJ1-2, with TRBD1 matching over 7 bases. Germline V gene data show CDR1 as LGHDT and CDR2 as YNNKEL (reference sequence). The CDR3 has 15 amino acids. J lost 3 bases, V lost 4 bases, and 8 bases had no gene match. The CDR3 loop is CASSPRGAEDYGYTF. The CDR3 DNA follows: TGTGCCAGCAGCCCCAGGGGGGCCGAGGACTATGGCTACACCTTC.

J is TRBJ2-5 and V is TRBV15; 9 positions agree with TRBD2. V was clipped by 5 bases and J by 2 bases; unmatched bases: 15. CDR1 and CDR2 (germline): LNHNV, YYDKDF (reference sequence). CDR3 length equals 18 residues. The CDR3 is CATSGSTSGGAVQETQYF. The CDR3 coding sequence is TGTGCCACCAGCGGATCGACTAGCGGAGGGGCAGTACAAGAGACCCAGTACTTC.

The rearrangement joins TRBV24-1 to TRBJ1-2; D uncertain. The germline V gene has CDR1 KGHDR and CDR2 SFDVKD. There are 11 residues in the CDR3. V was clipped by 9 bases and J by 1 base, with 5 bases between them. CDR3: CATGSNYGYTF. The CDR3 DNA reads as TGTGCCACCGGTAGTAACTATGGCTACACCTTC.